The 14 T cell receptor beta chains reported below all come from one sample, sequenced in a study of CD8+CD57+ T cells in acquired aplastic anemia. Genomic DNA, serving as template, underwent TCR beta VDJ and CDR3 profiling. One entry per CDR3 protein, called by TCRdb with MiXCR from the reads. Here the sample spans 250,000 to 300,000 distinct CDR3 sequences, 55% to 65% being singletons. Material for sequencing was sorted CD4+, CD8+, or CD8+CD57+ T cells (not recorded which) from PBMCs. These receptors all come from a human donor with severe aplastic anemia or a healthy control (not recorded which).

The gene calls are TRBV12-3 or TRBV12-4 and TRBJ1-1, with D perhaps matching TRBD1 (5 bases). V was pared by 10 bases and J by 5 bases, with 17 bases between. The length of the CDR3 is 13 residues. The CDR3 nucleotides are TGTGCCACCCAAGGAGGGACTAGGACTGAAGCTTTCTTT. As protein: CATQGGTRTEAFF.

The rearrangement uses TRBV5-1 and TRBJ2-3, with 9 nucleotides matching TRBD2. Germline V gene sequence: CDR1 SGHRS, CDR2 YFSETQ. V dropped 4 bases and J dropped 3; count of bases not matched to a gene: 6. The CDR3 runs to 15 residues. CDR3 DNA: TGCGCCAGCAGCCTTAGCGGGGGCGTAACAGATACGCAGTATTTT. Its protein product is CASSLSGGVTDTQYF.

This clonotype was seen a few times. The chain is built from TRBV20-1 and TRBJ1-1; D unresolved. The CDR3 length is 13 residues. The germline V and J ends were trimmed by 6 bases and 4 bases, with 15 bases remaining between them. Germline CDR1 reads DFQATT; CDR2 reads SNEGSKA (reference sequence). The CDR3: CSAQGPPGTEAFF. CDR3 sequence (DNA): TGCAGTGCCCAAGGACCGCCGGGCACTGAAGCTTTCTTT.

This sequence joins TRBV19 and TRBJ2-7, with a possible D match to TRBD2 (6 bases). The germline V and J ends were trimmed by 5 bases and 3 bases, with 14 bases remaining between them. The CDR3 runs 14 residues. CDR1 and CDR2 from the germline V gene are LNHDA and SQIVND (reference sequence). The CDR3 sequence: CASSPERRGYEQYF. The DNA for the CDR3 is TGTGCCAGTAGTCCCGAAAGGCGGGGCTACGAGCAGTACTTC.

As DNA, the CDR3 is TGTGCCACCAGCAGCATAGGGGTGCAGCCCCAGCATTTT. As protein: CATSSIGVQPQHF. The V call is TRBV15, the J call TRBJ1-5, with D maybe TRBD1 (5 bases). CDR1 is LNHNV, CDR2 YYDKDF, per germline (reference sequence). V was shortened by 3 bases and J by 7 bases, with 10 bases between the two germline ends. The CDR3 runs 13 residues. Full variable domain (rest looked up from reference TRBV15 and TRBJ1-5): DAMVIQNPRYQVTQFGKPVTLSCSQTLNHNVMYWYQQKSSQAPKLLFHYYDKDFNNEADTPDNFQSRRPNTSFCFLDIRSPGLGDTAMYLCATSSIGVQPQHFGDGTRLSIL.

This clonotype was counted at least ten times. CDR3 bases: TGTGCCAGCAGGACAGAGCCCTACGAGCAGTACTTC. It yields the protein CASRTEPYEQYF. This chain links TRBV6-1 with TRBJ2-7, with D maybe TRBD1 (5 bases). This CDR3 spans 12 amino acids. CDR1 is MNHNS, CDR2 SASEGT, per germline. V lost 6 bases and J 2 bases, leaving 8 bases between the germline ends.

The rearrangement joins TRBV5-1 to TRBJ1-2; 9 nucleotides line up with TRBD1. The CDR3 extends over 19 amino acids. Germline assignment: CDR1 SGHRS and CDR2 YFSETQ. The J segment lost 7 bases and the V segment lost 2 bases, leaving 21 bases of the junction unmatched. The CDR3 spells CASSLAITIRDRDYCGYTF. In DNA, the CDR3 is TGCGCCAGCAGCTTAGCGATAACCATTCGGGACAGGGATTACTGTGGCTACACCTTC.

This clonotype was recorded a few times. The V gene is TRBV10-3, the J gene TRBJ1-1; no clear D. The CDR3 consists of 13 residues. The V end lost 3 bases, the J end lost 6 bases, and 11 bases lay between the germline ends. Germline CDR1 reads ENHRY; CDR2 reads SYGVKD. The CDR3 DNA reads as TGTGCCATCAGTGACAGACAATGGTCTGAAGCTTTCTTT. This codes for CAISDRQWSEAFF.

The rearrangement links TRBV7-8 to TRBJ2-3; TRBD2 matches at 12 bases. Looked up from germline, CDR1 is SGHVS and CDR2 is FQNEAQ. The V and J ends lost 1 base and 0 bases, in that order; junction bases with no gene match: 8. This CDR3 contains 19 residues. The CDR3 coding sequence is TGTGCCAGCAGCTTAGTCGCTAGCGGGGGGGCCGGGAGCACAGATACGCAGTATTTT. Translated: CASSLVASGGAGSTDTQYF.

In the case of this clonotype: A junction boundary mismatches the germline segment, possibly from a read error. The chain is built from TRBV7-7 and TRBJ1-1, with no clear D. Germline V CDR1 and CDR2: SSHAT, FNYEAQ (reference sequence). This CDR3 is built from 13 residues. CDR3 nucleotide sequence: TGTGCTAGCAGCGACGGTCTCGGCACTGAAGCTTTCTTT. Translation: CASSDGLGTEAFF.

This clonotype has at least ten counts. This chain connects TRBV12-3 or TRBV12-4 to TRBJ2-4; D gene uncertain. There are 13 residues in the CDR3. V was trimmed by 6 bases and J by 6 bases, leaving 12 bases between them. The CDR3 coding sequence is TGTGCCAGCAGACCCATTGGTAGAAACATTCAGTACTTC. Amino acid sequence: CASRPIGRNIQYF.

This clonotype has a count of ten or more. The rearrangement uses TRBV20-1 and TRBJ1-5, with D perhaps matching TRBD1 (6 bases). The germline gives CDR1 DFQATT, CDR2 SNEGSKA (reference sequence). CDR3 length: 15 residues. V was trimmed by 6 bases and J by 7 bases, leaving 22 bases between them. The CDR3 coding sequence is TGCAGTGCCCGGGATGGACAGCTGTGGCCACAGCCCCAGCATTTT. Translation: CSARDGQLWPQPQHF.

This rearrangement joins TRBV19 to TRBJ1-2; D unclear. The CDR3 has 14 amino acids. Trimming left V 7 bases short and J 0 bases short, with 12 bases between. Germline loops: CDR1 LNHDA, CDR2 SQIVND (reference sequence). CDR3 bases: TGTGCCAGTAATGATCCGGACCCTAACTATGGCTACACCTTC. It translates to CASNDPDPNYGYTF.

This clonotype was found once. The CDR3 nucleotides read TGCGCCAGCAGACTAGGACAGGGGCTCCTCTACGAGCAGTACTTC. As protein: CASRLGQGLLYEQYF. J is TRBJ2-7 and V is TRBV5-1; 9 bases align to TRBD1. Trimming at V came to 5 bases and at J to 3 bases, leaving 9 bases not matched to a gene. The CDR3 consists of 15 residues. Germline lookup yields CDR1 SGHRS and CDR2 YFSETQ.